The rows below give T cell receptor beta chains drawn from one sample of a study of cytomegalovirus exposure and HLA in healthy donors. The table came from immunoSEQ multiplex PCR; TCRdb's copy has only in-frame clones and leaves some out. This sample carries some 130,000 clones, approximately 89% of them seen once, and the ten largest clones take 0.95% to 1.5%. Sequencing was done on a sample of PBMCs. The receptors derive from a woman between 18 and 29 years old in good health and CMV-seronegative. Both conserved end residues are part of each CDR3. Each record gives: V gene, J gene, D gene, clone size, CDR3 protein, CDR3 DNA. The D gene is left open where the match is weak. A clone size is listed for some rows: how often the clone was seen (once, few, many), or a class if it is expanded.

>TRBV29-1|TRBJ1-3|NA|NA
CSVEDGRNTIYF
TGCAGCGTTGAGGACGGGAGAAACACCATATATTTT
>TRBV5-1|TRBJ2-1|TRBD1|NA
CASSLEAGQGARGFF
TGCGCCAGCAGCTTGGAGGCGGGACAGGGGGCCCGGGGGTTCTTC
>TRBV10-3|TRBJ1-5|NA|few
CAIRDTAGQPQHF
TGTGCCATCAGAGATACAGCGGGTCAGCCCCAGCATTTT
>TRBV18|TRBJ1-5|NA|NA
CASSASAGTRYQPQHF
TGTGCCAGCTCAGCCTCCGCCGGGACAAGATATCAGCCCCAGCATTTT
>TRBV7-3|TRBJ2-3|NA|NA
CASSLETDTQYF
TGTGCCAGCAGCTTGGAGACAGATACGCAGTATTTT
>TRBV7-2|TRBJ2-6|NA|NA
CASSLSPSSGANVLTF
TGTGCCAGCAGCTTATCCCCCAGCTCTGGGGCCAACGTCCTGACTTTC
>TRBV10-3|TRBJ1-2|NA|NA
CAISEVGRDTHGYTF
TGTGCCATCAGTGAGGTTGGCAGGGATACCCATGGCTACACCTTC
>TRBV6-1|TRBJ2-1|TRBD2|NA
CASSRLAGEFNEQFF
TGTGCCAGCAGCCGACTAGCGGGGGAGTTCAATGAGCAGTTCTTC
>TRBV29-1|TRBJ1-1|NA|NA
CSVEGRVTEAFF
TGCAGCGTTGAGGGGAGGGTCACTGAAGCTTTCTTT
>TRBV7-9|TRBJ1-3|NA|NA
CASSSGWSGNTIYF
TGTGCCAGCAGCTCAGGGTGGTCTGGAAACACCATATATTTT
>TRBV23-1|TRBJ1-2|NA|NA
CASPLREGTNGYTF
TGCGCCAGCCCCCTTCGGGAGGGCACCAATGGCTACACCTTC
>TRBV4-2|TRBJ2-4|NA|NA
CASSQNPGQNIQYF
TGTGCCAGCAGCCAAAATCCAGGGCAGAACATTCAGTACTTC
>TRBV6-5|TRBJ2-1|NA|NA
CASSYGRSSYNEQFF
TGTGCCAGCAGTTACGGGCGCAGCTCCTACAATGAGCAGTTCTTC
>TRBV5-1|TRBJ1-3|NA|NA
CASSFKKQGSGNTIYF
TGCGCCAGCAGCTTTAAAAAACAGGGCTCTGGAAACACCATATATTTT
>TRBV2|TRBJ2-2|TRBD1|NA
CASRRDRGNTGELFF
TGTGCCAGCAGAAGGGACAGGGGGAACACCGGGGAGCTGTTTTTT
>TRBV2|TRBJ2-7|TRBD1|NA
CASRGQPSSYEQYF
TGTGCCAGCAGGGGACAGCCCAGCTCCTACGAGCAGTACTTC
>TRBV4-1|TRBJ2-1|NA|NA
CASSQDFRRGHEQFF
TGCGCCAGCAGCCAAGATTTCCGGAGGGGCCATGAGCAGTTCTTC
>TRBV6-5|TRBJ1-1|TRBD1|NA
CASSYSGGAGTEAFF
TGTGCCAGCAGTTATTCAGGGGGCGCGGGCACTGAAGCTTTCTTT
>TRBV19|TRBJ1-1|NA|NA
CASRGSGEAFF
TGTGCCAGTAGGGGGTCAGGGGAAGCTTTCTTT
>TRBV19|TRBJ1-2|TRBD1|NA
CASSMTGTAYGYTF
TGTGCCAGTAGTATGACGGGGACAGCCTATGGCTACACCTTC
>TRBV27|TRBJ1-2|TRBD1|once
CASSPLFVGQGAWGYTF
TGTGCCAGCAGTCCACTTTTCGTAGGACAGGGGGCGTGGGGCTACACCTTC
>TRBV6-4|TRBJ2-2|TRBD2|NA
CASSDSGLVPGELFF
TGTGCCAGCAGTGACTCCGGACTAGTCCCCGGGGAGCTGTTTTTT
>TRBV19|TRBJ2-7|NA|NA
CASRKSSGVREQYF
TGTGCCAGCAGAAAATCCTCCGGGGTTCGAGAGCAGTACTTC
>TRBV9|TRBJ2-7|TRBD1|NA
CASSGPGQGVEQYF
TGTGCCAGCAGCGGACCGGGACAGGGCGTAGAGCAGTACTTC
>TRBV11-1|TRBJ2-7|TRBD1|NA
CASSLARTGYYEQYF
TGTGCCAGCAGCTTAGCTCGGACAGGGTACTACGAGCAGTACTTC